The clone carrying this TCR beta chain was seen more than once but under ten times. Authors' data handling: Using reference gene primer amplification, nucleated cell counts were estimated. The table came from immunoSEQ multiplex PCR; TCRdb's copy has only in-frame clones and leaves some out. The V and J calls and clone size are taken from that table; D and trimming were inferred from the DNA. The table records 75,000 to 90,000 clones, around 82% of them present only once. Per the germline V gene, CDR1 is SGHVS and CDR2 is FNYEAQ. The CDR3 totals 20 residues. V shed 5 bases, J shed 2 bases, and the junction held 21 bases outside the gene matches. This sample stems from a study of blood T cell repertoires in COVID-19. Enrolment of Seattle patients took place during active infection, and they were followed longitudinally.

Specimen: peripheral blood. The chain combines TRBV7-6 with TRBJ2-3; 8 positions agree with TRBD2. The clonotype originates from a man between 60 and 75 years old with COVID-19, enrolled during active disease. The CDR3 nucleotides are TGTGCCAGCAGCCCTCAACACGGCGAATCCGCGGGAGGCTTCACAGATACGCAGTATTTT. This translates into CASSPQHGESAGGFTDTQYF.